This TCR beta chain was sequenced during a study of blood T cell repertoires in COVID-19. The wider study: COVID-19 samples, acute and convalescent, were from the United States, Italy and Spain. Nucleic acid was either cDNA or gDNA, and it came from T cells, B-cell-depleted T cells, or PBMCs.

The V gene's germline CDR1 is MDHEN and CDR2 SYDVKM. V was pared by 4 bases and J by 7 bases, with 22 bases between. The CDR3 spans 16 residues. In the authors' methods: By means of reference gene primer amplification, nucleated cell counts were estimated. Clones were sequenced by immunoSEQ multiplex PCR, and TCRdb holds only the in-frame ones, with some missing. V, J and clone size were drawn from that table, and D and trimming were deduced from the DNA. The sample carries tens of thousands of clones, about four fifths recorded once. The clonotype comes from a man aged 70 or older with acute or convalescent COVID-19. Source material: peripheral blood. This rearrangement joins TRBV28 to TRBJ1-1, with D tentatively TRBD1 (5 bases). The CDR3 loop is CASSSIDSFEIGEAFF. The CDR3 DNA follows: TGTGCCAGCAGTTCGATTGACAGTTTCGAGATCGGTGAAGCTTTCTTT.